The 21 T cell receptor beta chains in this list originate from one sample, sequenced in a study of blood T cell repertoires in COVID-19. Assay: immunoSEQ multiplex PCR; the TCRdb copy retains only in-frame clones and omits some. The table records under 20,000 clones, roughly 81% of them present only once. Sequenced material: peripheral blood. The receptor set was obtained from a man aged 55 to 70 with acute or convalescent COVID-19.

V usage is TRBV27 and J usage is TRBJ1-2; 7 bases match TRBD1. The junction had 5 bases not matched to a gene; V was cut back by 5 bases and J by 5 bases. Germline V gene data show CDR1 as MNHEY and CDR2 as SMNVEV (reference sequence). The CDR3 consists of 13 residues. Written as DNA, the CDR3 is TGTGCCAGCAGTGGGGACAGATTATATGGCTACACCTTC. Its protein product is CASSGDRLYGYTF.

The rearrangement uses TRBV6-5 and TRBJ1-1, with D hard to call. This CDR3 is built from 15 residues. Germline CDR1 reads MNHEY; CDR2 reads SVGAGI. Trimming pared 6 bases from V and 1 base from J, leaving 15 bases between. As DNA, the CDR3 is TGTGCCAGCAGGCGAGTCACTTTATCGAACACTGAAGCTTTCTTT. Residues: CASRRVTLSNTEAFF.

A few counts support this clone. The chain uses TRBV7-3 and TRBJ1-6, with 7 nucleotides matching TRBD1. V was pared by 3 bases and J by 10 bases, with 3 bases of the junction left unmatched. Germline loops: CDR1 SGHTA, CDR2 FQGTGA. The CDR3 is 13 residues long. The CDR3 DNA reads as TGTGCCAGCAGCTTGGGACAGTCCTCACCCCTCCACTTT. It is translated as CASSLGQSSPLHF.

The chain recombines TRBV25-1 with TRBJ2-7, with D maybe TRBD1 (6 bases). The CDR3 runs to 14 residues. V gave up 1 base and J gave up 5 bases, with 12 bases separating them. CDR1 is MGHDK and CDR2 is SYGVNS in the germline V gene. This chain's CDR3 is CASSEWDTRDEQYF. The CDR3 DNA sequence: TGTGCCAGCAGTGAATGGGACACTCGGGACGAGCAGTACTTC.

This clone was observed a few times. V gene TRBV6-4 combines with J gene TRBJ1-6; D remains ambiguous. Per germline, CDR1 MRHNA and CDR2 SNTAGT. Trimming stripped 3 bases from V and 8 bases from J, with 11 bases between. There are 14 residues in the CDR3. In nucleotides, the CDR3 is TGTGCCAGCAGTGAACAGCCTTGGGATTCACCCCTCCACTTT. It is translated as CASSEQPWDSPLHF.

The gene calls are TRBV2 and TRBJ1-5, with TRBD1 identical over 7 bases. Unmatched junction bases numbered 10, after V lost 6 bases and J lost 2 bases. The CDR3 consists of 16 residues. CDR1 SNHLY and CDR2 FYNNEI come from the germline V gene. CDR3 residues: CASSVGTALGNQPQHF. The CDR3 DNA sequence: TGTGCCAGCAGCGTCGGGACAGCTCTGGGCAATCAGCCCCAGCATTTT. Together with reference TRBV2 and TRBJ1-5, the CDR3 gives the full variable domain: EPEVTQTPSHQVTQMGQEVILRCVPISNHLYFYWYRQILGQKVEFLVSFYNNEISEKSEIFDDQFSVERPDGSNFTLKIRSTKLEDSAMYFCASSVGTALGNQPQHFGDGTRLSIL.

The chain employs TRBV10-3 and TRBJ1-2, with a weak D call TRBD1 (6 bases). The CDR3 covers 18 residues. Trimming removed 2 bases at V and 0 bases at J, with 19 bases between. Germline CDR1 and CDR2: ENHRY and SYGVKD. CDR3 in amino acids: CAISEAKAGTPTNYGYTF. The CDR3 region has the DNA TGTGCCATCAGTGAGGCCAAGGCCGGGACACCCACTAACTATGGCTACACCTTC.

The chain joins TRBV6-5 to TRBJ2-3, with 7 bases matching TRBD2. CDR3 length: 14 amino acids. In germline, CDR1 is MNHEY, CDR2 SVGAGI. V lost 2 bases to trimming and J lost 5 bases; unmatched junction nucleotides: 4. In nucleotides, the CDR3 is TGTGCCAGCAGTTACGGGCGGGGGATAGATACGCAGTATTTT. It specifies CASSYGRGIDTQYF.

This chain uses TRBV6-5 with TRBJ1-1, with a possible D match to TRBD1 (6 bases). Trimming cost V 6 bases and J 0 bases, with 8 bases left between them. Germline CDR1 is MNHEY and CDR2 is SVGAGI. The CDR3 has 13 amino acids. In DNA form, the CDR3 reads TGTGCCAGCAGGGGACATCTGAACACTGAAGCTTTCTTT. The encoded protein is CASRGHLNTEAFF.

This sequence joins TRBV6-1 and TRBJ2-3; tentatively, D is TRBD1 (5 bases). Between the trimmed V and J ends, which lost 2 bases and 4 bases, there was a span of 10 bases. This CDR3 has 14 residues. Per the germline V gene, CDR1 is MNHNS and CDR2 is SASEGT. CDR3 region: CASSESRAPDTQYF. The CDR3 DNA is TGTGCCAGCAGTGAATCCAGGGCCCCAGATACGCAGTATTTT.

V is TRBV29-1 and J is TRBJ1-1, with TRBD1 as a possible D gene (6 bases). CDR3 length: 12 amino acids. The V end was cut by 7 bases, the J end by 6 bases, with 15 bases between. Germline loops: CDR1 SQVTM, CDR2 ANQGSEA. Here the CDR3 DNA reads TGCAGCGCTACTACAGGGAGCGCTGAAGCTTTCTTT. Translated, it gives CSATTGSAEAFF.

This chain uses TRBV5-1 with TRBJ2-1; D unresolved. This CDR3 comprises 13 residues. Trimming left V 5 bases short and J 5 bases short, with 11 bases between. CDR1 is SGHRS, CDR2 YFSETQ, per germline. CDR3 loop: CASRFRVNNEQFF. The CDR3 DNA follows: TGCGCCAGCAGGTTCCGCGTAAACAATGAGCAGTTCTTC.

This clone came up once. The chain is built from TRBV4-1 and TRBJ2-7; 10 nucleotides line up with TRBD1. V shed 7 bases and J 3 bases; nucleotides not matched to a gene: 3. The germline gives CDR1 MGHRA, CDR2 YSYEKL. The CDR3 contains 13 residues. In DNA form, the CDR3 reads TGCGCCAGCATGGGGACAGGGGACTACGAGCAGTACTTC. Translating it yields CASMGTGDYEQYF.

The chain uses TRBV12-5 and TRBJ1-3; TRBD1 agrees at 7 bases. V lost 1 base, J lost 2 bases, and 8 bases stayed unmatched. This CDR3 contains 17 residues. Germline lookup yields CDR1 LGHNT and CDR2 FRNRAP. The CDR3 coding sequence is TGTGCTAGTGGTTTGGCGTCGACAGGGTTTGCTGGAAACACCATATATTTT. Translated: CASGLASTGFAGNTIYF. The entire variable domain, with the rest obtained from reference TRBV12-5 and TRBJ1-3, is as follows: DARVTQTPRHKVTEMGQEVTMRCQPILGHNTVFWYRQTMMQGLELLAYFRNRAPLDDSGMPKDRFSAEMPDATLATLKIQPSEPRDSAVYFCASGLASTGFAGNTIYFGEGSWLTVV.

The CDR3 region has the DNA TGCGCCAGCAGCTTAAAGCAGGACACTGAAGCTTTCTTT. This encodes CASSLKQDTEAFF. This rearrangement joins TRBV5-1 to TRBJ1-1; D uncertain. The CDR3 consists of 13 residues. Trimming pared 2 bases from V and 3 bases from J, leaving 8 bases between. CDR1 is SGHRS, CDR2 YFSETQ, per germline.

The chain is built from TRBV2 and TRBJ1-1; possible D gene TRBD1, 5 bases. The germline V gene encodes CDR1 SNHLY and CDR2 FYNNEI. Trimming removed 6 bases from V and 1 base from J, with 15 bases in between. CDR3 length: 15 residues. CDR3 nucleotides: TGTGCCAGCAGCGCATCCAGGGTGGGGAACACTGAAGCTTTCTTT. This translates into CASSASRVGNTEAFF.

J is TRBJ1-6 and V is TRBV7-9, with 9 bases that match TRBD1. From germline, CDR1 is SEHNR and CDR2 FQNEAQ (reference sequence). The length of the CDR3 is 15 residues. Trimming removed 1 base from V and 10 bases from J; junction bases left unmatched: 5. The DNA of the CDR3 is TGTGCCAGCAGCTTAGAGACAGGGGGAAAATCACCCCTCCACTTT. This gives the protein CASSLETGGKSPLHF.

This sequence joins TRBV29-1 and TRBJ1-1; D is perhaps TRBD1 (6 bases). Trimming stripped 8 bases from V and 4 bases from J, with 17 bases between. The germline CDR1 and CDR2 sequences are SQVTM and ANQGSEA. This CDR3 comprises 13 residues. The CDR3 loop reads CSLVRTEGTEAFF. CDR3 sequence (DNA): TGCAGCCTTGTGCGGACAGAAGGCACTGAAGCTTTCTTT.

This clone was picked up a small number of times. The CDR3 nucleotides read TGTGCCAGCAGTCCTCCTGAAGCTTTCTTT. Translated: CASSPPEAFF. The chain uses TRBV28 and TRBJ1-1; D is unresolved. Trimming shortened V by 5 bases and J by 6 bases, and 4 bases separated the two germline ends. CDR1 MDHEN and CDR2 SYDVKM come from the germline V gene. The CDR3 is 10 residues long.

The J gene is TRBJ1-6, the V gene TRBV18; 8 bases align to TRBD1. J gave up 7 bases and V 3 bases, and 14 bases lay outside the gene matches. CDR3 length equals 18 residues. Germline V gene lookup returns CDR1 KGHSH and CDR2 LQKENI. Here the CDR3 DNA reads TGTGCCAGCTCACCTGCCCCGGCGACAGGGGCGCGGAATTCACCCCTCCACTTT. This codes for CASSPAPATGARNSPLHF.

V gene TRBV19 combines with J gene TRBJ1-1; 8 bases are a match to TRBD1. The CDR3 runs 15 residues. Germline CDR1 LNHDA, CDR2 SQIVND (reference sequence). V shed 8 bases, J shed 9 bases, and the junction held 17 bases outside the gene matches. Here the CDR3 reads CASLPPGQVSVKAFF. The CDR3 bases are TGTGCCAGTCTCCCCCCGGGACAGGTCTCGGTGAAAGCTTTCTTT.